These 13 T cell receptor beta chains were sequenced from one sample in a study of T cells in tuberculosis. Clones were read by immunoSEQ multiplex PCR, and TCRdb kept only the in-frame ones, dropping some. The data contain just under 45,000 clones, approximately 94% of them singletons. Sequenced material: PBMCs. These receptors were obtained from a donor aged 5 to 30 with latent tuberculosis or without tuberculosis infection. Some clones in this sample may be carry-over from other donors' samples.

The rearrangement uses TRBV15 and TRBJ2-7, with 9 bases fitting TRBD1. The CDR3 extends over 17 amino acids. V dropped 1 base and J dropped 3; count of bases not matched to a gene: 10. Germline CDR1 and CDR2: LNHNV and YYDKDF (reference sequence). The CDR3 DNA reads as TGTGCCACCAGCAGAGGTATATACAGGGGGCAGGTCTACGAGCAGTACTTC. This sequence encodes CATSRGIYRGQVYEQYF.

The chain recombines TRBV6-5 with TRBJ2-6, with TRBD1 matching 7 bases. The CDR3 totals 15 residues. Germline V lookup: CDR1 MNHEY, CDR2 SVGAGI. J was trimmed by 0 bases and V by 6 bases; bases with no gene match: 2. CDR3 bases: TGTGCCAGCAGGGACAGGAACTCTGGGGCCAACGTCCTGACTTTC. Protein: CASRDRNSGANVLTF.

This chain joins TRBV10-3 and TRBJ1-2, with a tentative D call TRBD1 (5 bases). Between the trimmed V and J ends, which lost 7 bases and 0 bases, there was a span of 18 bases. Germline-derived CDR1 and CDR2 are ENHRY and SYGVKD. The CDR3 is 16 amino acids. Here the CDR3 reads CAITSLGAASNYGYTF. The CDR3 coding sequence is TGTGCCATCACATCATTAGGGGCAGCGTCTAACTATGGCTACACCTTC.

The chain employs TRBV10-3 and TRBJ1-1; D not certain. The V end was cut by 4 bases, the J end by 4 bases, with 16 bases between. The CDR3 has 15 amino acids. The germline V gene encodes CDR1 ENHRY and CDR2 SYGVKD. The CDR3 loop is CAISASGSSITEAFF. The CDR3 DNA reads TGTGCCATCAGTGCTTCGGGGTCGAGTATCACTGAAGCTTTCTTT.

This clone was observed a single time. The chain uses TRBV7-9 and TRBJ2-7; possibly TRBD1 for D (5 bases). V gave up 1 base and J gave up 3 bases, with 16 bases separating them. The CDR3 is 16 residues long. CDR1 SEHNR and CDR2 FQNEAQ come from the germline V gene (reference sequence). CDR3 sequence (DNA): TGTGCCAGCAGCTTAGGATCCATGGACAACAACTACGAGCAGTACTTC. It specifies CASSLGSMDNNYEQYF.

The chain links TRBV29-1 to TRBJ2-4, with D possibly being TRBD2 (5 bases). The CDR3 is 14 amino acids. V lost 2 bases to trimming and J lost 5 bases, with 13 bases between them. Germline CDR1 reads SQVTM; CDR2 reads ANQGSEA. CDR3 DNA sequence: TGCAGCGTTGAATTCGCGAGGGCCCAAAACATTCAGTACTTC. Its protein is CSVEFARAQNIQYF.

The chain joins TRBV29-1 to TRBJ2-5; possibly TRBD1 for D (6 bases). In germline, CDR1 is SQVTM, CDR2 ANQGSEA. The CDR3 spans 17 residues. V was clipped by 0 bases and J by 0 bases, with 17 bases between them. This chain's CDR3 is CSVEDGETGGNQETQYF. The CDR3 bases are TGCAGCGTTGAAGATGGAGAGACAGGTGGGAACCAAGAGACCCAGTACTTC.

This clone was seen once. The gene calls are TRBV5-1 and TRBJ2-1; 11 bases align to TRBD1. Germline CDR1 SGHRS, CDR2 YFSETQ. The CDR3 covers 15 residues. The ends lost 0 bases at V and 6 bases at J; junction bases unmatched: 2. CDR3 nucleotide sequence: TGCGCCAGCAGCTTGGGGACAGGGGGCCCCAATGAGCAGTTCTTC. Amino acid sequence: CASSLGTGGPNEQFF.

The chain uses TRBV7-2 and TRBJ2-1; a possible D gene is TRBD2 (5 bases). Trimming cost V 5 bases and J 0 bases, with 23 bases left between them. The germline CDR1 and CDR2 sequences are SGHTA and FQGNSA. The CDR3 length is 19 residues. The CDR3 protein is CASSPYRARFSGSYNEQFF. CDR3 sequence (DNA): TGTGCCAGCAGCCCCTATCGAGCCCGCTTCAGCGGCTCCTACAATGAGCAGTTCTTC.

This clone turned up a few times. This chain connects TRBV5-4 to TRBJ2-7; 7 bases agree with TRBD2. CDR1 is SGHNT, CDR2 YYREEE, per germline (reference sequence). This CDR3 spans 14 amino acids. Losses at the gene ends were 4 bases for V and 2 bases for J; bases not matched to a gene: 6. This CDR3 reads CASSPGRGAYEQYF. In nucleotides, the CDR3 is TGTGCCAGCAGCCCAGGACGGGGGGCCTACGAGCAGTACTTC.

The genes are TRBV29-1 and TRBJ2-1, with D possibly being TRBD1 (7 bases). There are 16 residues in the CDR3. CDR1 and CDR2 (germline): SQVTM, ANQGSEA. Trimming pared 8 bases from V and 0 bases from J, leaving 20 bases between. CDR3 coding DNA: TGCAGCCCCCGGGGGCCGGGACAGAGCTCCTACAATGAGCAGTTCTTC. Protein product: CSPRGPGQSSYNEQFF.

This chain connects TRBV6-4 to TRBJ2-3, with TRBD1 matching 9 bases. The J segment lost 2 bases and the V segment lost 2 bases, leaving 5 bases of the junction unmatched. This CDR3 comprises 16 residues. Germline V lookup: CDR1 MRHNA, CDR2 SNTAGT. CDR3 sequence reads: CASSDVTGGSTDTQYF. The CDR3 nucleotides are TGTGCCAGCAGTGACGTGACAGGGGGGTCCACAGATACGCAGTATTTT.

V is TRBV4-2 and J is TRBJ2-7, with no clear D. The V gene lost 0 bases and the J gene lost 2 bases, with 11 bases spanning the gap. Germline V gives CDR1 LGHNA, CDR2 YNFKEQ. The CDR3 is 15 residues long. The CDR3 coding sequence is TGTGCCAGCAGCCAAGATGAGAGAACTACCTACGAGCAGTACTTC. Amino acids: CASSQDERTTYEQYF.